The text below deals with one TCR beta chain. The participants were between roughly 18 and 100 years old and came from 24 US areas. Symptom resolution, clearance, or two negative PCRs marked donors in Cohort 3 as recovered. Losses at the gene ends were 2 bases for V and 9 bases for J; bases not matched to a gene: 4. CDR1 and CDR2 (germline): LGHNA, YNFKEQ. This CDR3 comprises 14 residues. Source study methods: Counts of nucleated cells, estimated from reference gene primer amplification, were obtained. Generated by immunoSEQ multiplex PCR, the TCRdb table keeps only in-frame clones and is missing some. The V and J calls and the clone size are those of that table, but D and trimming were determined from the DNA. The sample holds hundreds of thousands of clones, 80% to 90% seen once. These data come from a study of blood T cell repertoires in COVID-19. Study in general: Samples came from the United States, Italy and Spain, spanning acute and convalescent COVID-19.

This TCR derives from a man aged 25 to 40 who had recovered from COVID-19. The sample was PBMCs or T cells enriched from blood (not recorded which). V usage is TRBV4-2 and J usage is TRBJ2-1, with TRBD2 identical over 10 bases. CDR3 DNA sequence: TGTGCCAGCAGCCAACTCCAGCGGGAGGGTGAGCAGTTCTTC. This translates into CASSQLQREGEQFF.